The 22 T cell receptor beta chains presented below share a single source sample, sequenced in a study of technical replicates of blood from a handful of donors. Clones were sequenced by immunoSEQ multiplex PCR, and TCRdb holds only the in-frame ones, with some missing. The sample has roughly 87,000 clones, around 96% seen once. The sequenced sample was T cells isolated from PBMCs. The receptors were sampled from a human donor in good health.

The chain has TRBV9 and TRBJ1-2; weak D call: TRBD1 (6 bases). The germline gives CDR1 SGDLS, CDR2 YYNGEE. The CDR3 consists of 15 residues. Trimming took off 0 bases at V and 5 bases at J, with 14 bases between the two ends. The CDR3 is CASSVGGGRGYGYTF. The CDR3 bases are TGTGCCAGCAGCGTAGGGGGGGGAAGGGGGTATGGCTACACCTTC. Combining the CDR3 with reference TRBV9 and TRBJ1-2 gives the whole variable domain DSGVTQTPKHLITATGQRVTLRCSPRSGDLSVYWYQQSLDQGLQFLIQYYNGEERAKGNILERFSAQQFPDLHSELNLSSLELGDSALYFCASSVGGGRGYGYTFGSGTRLTVV.

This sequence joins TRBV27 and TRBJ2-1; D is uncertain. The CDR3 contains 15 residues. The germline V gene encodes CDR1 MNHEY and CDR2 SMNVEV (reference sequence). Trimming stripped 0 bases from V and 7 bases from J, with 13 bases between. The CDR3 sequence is CASSLSHVAGNEQFF. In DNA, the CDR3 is TGTGCCAGCAGTTTATCGCACGTAGCTGGGAATGAGCAGTTCTTC.

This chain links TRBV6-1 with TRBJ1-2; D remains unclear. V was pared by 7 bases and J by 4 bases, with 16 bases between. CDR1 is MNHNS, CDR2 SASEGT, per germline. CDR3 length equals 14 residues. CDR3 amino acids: CASTPTRDSYGYTF. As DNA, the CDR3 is TGTGCCAGCACCCCCACGAGGGATAGCTATGGCTACACCTTC.

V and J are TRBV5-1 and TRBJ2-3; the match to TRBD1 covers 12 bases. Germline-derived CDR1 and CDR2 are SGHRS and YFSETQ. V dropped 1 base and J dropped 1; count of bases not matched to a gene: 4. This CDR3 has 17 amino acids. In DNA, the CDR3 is TGCGCCAGCAGCTTGAGGGACAGGGGGCGTCGCACAGATACGCAGTATTTT. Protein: CASSLRDRGRRTDTQYF.

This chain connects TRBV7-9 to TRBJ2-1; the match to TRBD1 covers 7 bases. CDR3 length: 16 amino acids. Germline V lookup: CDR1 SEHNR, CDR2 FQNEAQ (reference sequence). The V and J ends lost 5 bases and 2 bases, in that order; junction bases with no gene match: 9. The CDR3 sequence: CASSPRQGTTYNEQFF. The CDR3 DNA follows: TGTGCCAGCAGCCCAAGACAGGGTACAACCTACAATGAGCAGTTCTTC.

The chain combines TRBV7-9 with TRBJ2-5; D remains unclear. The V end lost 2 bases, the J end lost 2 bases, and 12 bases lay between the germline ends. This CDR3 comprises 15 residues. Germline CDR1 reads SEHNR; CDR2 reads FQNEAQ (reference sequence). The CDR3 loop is CASSLLQALQETQYF. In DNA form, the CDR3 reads TGTGCCAGCAGCTTACTCCAGGCCCTACAAGAGACCCAGTACTTC.

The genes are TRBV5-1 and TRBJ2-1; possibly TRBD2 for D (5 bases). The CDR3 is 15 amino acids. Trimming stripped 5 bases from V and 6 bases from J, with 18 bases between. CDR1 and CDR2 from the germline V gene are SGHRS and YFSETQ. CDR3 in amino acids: CASRRSWLAGNEQFF. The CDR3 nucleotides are TGCGCCAGCAGACGTTCATGGCTAGCTGGCAATGAGCAGTTCTTC.

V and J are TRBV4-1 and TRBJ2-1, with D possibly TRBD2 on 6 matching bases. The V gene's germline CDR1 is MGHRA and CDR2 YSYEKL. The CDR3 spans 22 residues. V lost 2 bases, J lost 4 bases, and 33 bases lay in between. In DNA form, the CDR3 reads TGCGCCAGCAGCCAACCCTCTCCCCGGGCGATCGGCCTCCGGGCGGGATACAATGAGCAGTTCTTC. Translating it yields CASSQPSPRAIGLRAGYNEQFF.

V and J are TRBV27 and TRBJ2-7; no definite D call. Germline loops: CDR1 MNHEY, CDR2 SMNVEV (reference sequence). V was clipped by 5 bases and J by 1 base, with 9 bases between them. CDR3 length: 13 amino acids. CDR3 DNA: TGTGCCAGCAGTCCCCGGTGGTCCTACGAGCAGTACTTC. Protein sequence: CASSPRWSYEQYF.

The CDR3 region has the DNA TGTGCCAGCGGACCGGGGGGGGCTAACTATGGCTACACCTTC. This translates into CASGPGGANYGYTF. V usage is TRBV11-2 and J usage is TRBJ1-2; tentative D call: TRBD1 (5 bases). V was clipped by 8 bases and J by 0 bases, with 13 bases between them. Germline V gene lookup returns CDR1 SGHAT and CDR2 FQNNGV. The CDR3 totals 14 residues.

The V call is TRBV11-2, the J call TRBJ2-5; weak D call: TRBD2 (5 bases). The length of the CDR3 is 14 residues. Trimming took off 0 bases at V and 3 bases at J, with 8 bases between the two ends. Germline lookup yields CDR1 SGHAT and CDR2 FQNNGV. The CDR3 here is CASSLERREETQYF. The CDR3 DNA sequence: TGTGCCAGCAGCTTAGAAAGGCGGGAAGAGACCCAGTACTTC. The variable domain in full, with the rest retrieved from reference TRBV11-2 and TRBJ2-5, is EAGVAQSPRYKIIEKRQSVAFWCNPISGHATLYWYQQILGQGPKLLIQFQNNGVVDDSQLPKDRFSAERLKGVDSTLKIQPAKLEDSAVYLCASSLERREETQYFGPGTRLLVL.

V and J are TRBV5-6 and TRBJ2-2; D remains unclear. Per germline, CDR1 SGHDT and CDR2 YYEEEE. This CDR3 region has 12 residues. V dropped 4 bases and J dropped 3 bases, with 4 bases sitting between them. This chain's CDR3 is CASSLYTGELFF. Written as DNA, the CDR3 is TGTGCCAGCAGCCTATACACCGGGGAGCTGTTTTTT.

CDR3 nucleotide sequence: TGTGCCAGTAGTATCGAGGGGGCAACTGAAGCTTTCTTT. This translates into CASSIEGATEAFF. The rearrangement uses TRBV19 and TRBJ1-1; 7 bases map to TRBD1. This CDR3 has 13 residues. V dropped 3 bases and J dropped 5; count of bases not matched to a gene: 3. Germline lookup yields CDR1 LNHDA and CDR2 SQIVND (reference sequence).

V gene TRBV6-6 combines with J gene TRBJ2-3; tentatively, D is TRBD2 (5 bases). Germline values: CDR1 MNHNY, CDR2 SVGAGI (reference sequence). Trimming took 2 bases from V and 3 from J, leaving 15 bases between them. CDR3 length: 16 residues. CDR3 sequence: CASSYVWARETDTQYF. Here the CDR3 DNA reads TGTGCCAGCAGTTACGTCTGGGCACGGGAAACAGATACGCAGTATTTT.

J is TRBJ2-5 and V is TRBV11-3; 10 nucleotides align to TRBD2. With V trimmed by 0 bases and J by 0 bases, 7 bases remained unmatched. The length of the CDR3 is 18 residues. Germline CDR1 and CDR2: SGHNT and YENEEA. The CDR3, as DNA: TGTGCCAGCAGCTTAGAAAATAGCGGGGGGCTGTACCAAGAGACCCAGTACTTC. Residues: CASSLENSGGLYQETQYF.

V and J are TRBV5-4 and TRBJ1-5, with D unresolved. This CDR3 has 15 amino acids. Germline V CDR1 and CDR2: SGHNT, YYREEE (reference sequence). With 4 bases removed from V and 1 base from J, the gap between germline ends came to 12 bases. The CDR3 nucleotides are TGTGCCAGCAGCCCGACTCCGAGAAGCAATCAGCCCCAGCATTTT. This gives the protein CASSPTPRSNQPQHF.

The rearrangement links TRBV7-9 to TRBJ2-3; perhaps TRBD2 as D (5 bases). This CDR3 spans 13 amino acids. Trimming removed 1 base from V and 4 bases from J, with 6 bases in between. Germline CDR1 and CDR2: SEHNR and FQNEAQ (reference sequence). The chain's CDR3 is CASSLDGADTQYF. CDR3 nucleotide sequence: TGTGCCAGCAGCTTAGACGGGGCAGATACGCAGTATTTT. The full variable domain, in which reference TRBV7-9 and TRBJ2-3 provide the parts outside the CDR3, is DTGVSQNPRHKITKRGQNVTFRCDPISEHNRLYWYRQTLGQGPEFLTYFQNEAQLEKSRLLSDRFSAERPKGSFSTLEIQRTEQGDSAMYLCASSLDGADTQYFGPGTRLTVL.

The CDR3 here is CASSRTRQETQYF. CDR3 bases: TGCGCCAGCAGCCGGACTAGGCAAGAGACCCAGTACTTC. The V gene is TRBV5-1, the J gene TRBJ2-5, with 7 bases matching TRBD2. Germline assignment: CDR1 SGHRS and CDR2 YFSETQ. The CDR3 loop spans 13 amino acids. V was pared by 4 bases and J by 2 bases, with 2 bases of the junction left unmatched. Filled out from reference TRBV5-1 and TRBJ2-5, the complete variable domain reads KAGVTQTPRYLIKTRGQQVTLSCSPISGHRSVSWYQQTPGQGLQFLFEYFSETQRNKGNFPGRFSGRQFSNSRSEMNVSTLELGDSALYLCASSRTRQETQYFGPGTRLLVL.

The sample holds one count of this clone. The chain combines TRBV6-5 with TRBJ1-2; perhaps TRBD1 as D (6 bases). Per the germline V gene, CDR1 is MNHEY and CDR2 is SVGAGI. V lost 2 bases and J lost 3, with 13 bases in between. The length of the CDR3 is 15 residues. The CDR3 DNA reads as TGTGCCAGCAGTTACGGGGGGGCCGCAGACTATGGCTACACCTTC. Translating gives CASSYGGAADYGYTF.

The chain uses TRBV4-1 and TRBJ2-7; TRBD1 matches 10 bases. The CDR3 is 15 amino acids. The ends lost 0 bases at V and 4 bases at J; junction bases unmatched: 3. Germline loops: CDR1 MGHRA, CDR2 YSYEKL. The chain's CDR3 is CASSQDGTGAYEQYF. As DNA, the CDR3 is TGCGCCAGCAGCCAAGACGGGACAGGGGCATACGAGCAGTACTTC.

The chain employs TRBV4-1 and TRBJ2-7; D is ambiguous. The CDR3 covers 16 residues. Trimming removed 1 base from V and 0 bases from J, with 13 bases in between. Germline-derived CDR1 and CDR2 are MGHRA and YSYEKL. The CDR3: CASSQGGFSVSYEQYF. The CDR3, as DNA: TGCGCCAGCAGCCAAGGAGGTTTTTCGGTCTCCTACGAGCAGTACTTC.

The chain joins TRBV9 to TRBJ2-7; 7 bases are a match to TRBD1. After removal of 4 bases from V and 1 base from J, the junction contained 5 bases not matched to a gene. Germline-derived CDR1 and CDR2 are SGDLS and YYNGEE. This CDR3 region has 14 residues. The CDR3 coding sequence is TGTGCCAGCAGCCCCCGGGACAGATCCTACGAGCAGTACTTC. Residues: CASSPRDRSYEQYF. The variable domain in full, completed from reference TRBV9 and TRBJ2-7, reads DSGVTQTPKHLITATGQRVTLRCSPRSGDLSVYWYQQSLDQGLQFLIQYYNGEERAKGNILERFSAQQFPDLHSELNLSSLELGDSALYFCASSPRDRSYEQYFGPGTRLTVT.